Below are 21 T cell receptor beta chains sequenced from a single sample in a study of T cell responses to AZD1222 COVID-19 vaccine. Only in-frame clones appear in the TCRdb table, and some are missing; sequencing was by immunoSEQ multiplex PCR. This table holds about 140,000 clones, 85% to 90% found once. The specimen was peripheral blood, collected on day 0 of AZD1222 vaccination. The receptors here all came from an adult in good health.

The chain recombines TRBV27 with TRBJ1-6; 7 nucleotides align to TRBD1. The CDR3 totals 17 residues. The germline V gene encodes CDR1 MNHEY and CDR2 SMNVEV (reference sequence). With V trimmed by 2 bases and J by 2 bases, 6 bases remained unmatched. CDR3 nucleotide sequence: TGTGCCAGCAGTTTAACAAACAGGGGCCCCTATAATTCACCCCTCCACTTT. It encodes CASSLTNRGPYNSPLHF.

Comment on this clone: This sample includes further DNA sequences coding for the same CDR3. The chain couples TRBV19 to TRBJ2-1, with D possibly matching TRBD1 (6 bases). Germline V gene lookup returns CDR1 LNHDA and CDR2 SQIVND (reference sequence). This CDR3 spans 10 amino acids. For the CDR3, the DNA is TGTGCTTCAGGGGACAATGAGCAGTTCTTC. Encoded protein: CASGDNEQFF.

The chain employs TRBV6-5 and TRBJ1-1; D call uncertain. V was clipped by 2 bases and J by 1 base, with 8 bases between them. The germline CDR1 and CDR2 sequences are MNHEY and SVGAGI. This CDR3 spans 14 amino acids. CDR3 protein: CASSYRMRNTEAFF. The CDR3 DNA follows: TGTGCCAGCAGTTACCGGATGAGGAACACTGAAGCTTTCTTT.

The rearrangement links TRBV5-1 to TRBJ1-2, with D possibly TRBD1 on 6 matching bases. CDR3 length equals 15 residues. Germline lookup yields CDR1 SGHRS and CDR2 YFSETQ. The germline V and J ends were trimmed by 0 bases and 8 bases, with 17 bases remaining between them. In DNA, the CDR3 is TGCGCCAGCAGCTTGGGTGCGACAGGTTACATCGGCTACACCTTC. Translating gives CASSLGATGYIGYTF.

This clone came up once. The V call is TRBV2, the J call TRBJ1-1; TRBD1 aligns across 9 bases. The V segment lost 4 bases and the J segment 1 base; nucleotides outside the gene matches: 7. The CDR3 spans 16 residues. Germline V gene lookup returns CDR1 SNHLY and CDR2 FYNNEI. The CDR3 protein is CASSAHRGQRNTEAFF. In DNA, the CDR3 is TGTGCCAGCAGTGCGCACAGGGGGCAAAGGAACACTGAAGCTTTCTTT.

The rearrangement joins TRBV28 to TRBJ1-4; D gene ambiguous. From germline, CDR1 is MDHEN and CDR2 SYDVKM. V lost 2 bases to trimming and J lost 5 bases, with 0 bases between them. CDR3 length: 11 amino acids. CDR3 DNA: TGTGCCAGCAGTTTAAATGAAAAACTGTTTTTT. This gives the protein CASSLNEKLFF.

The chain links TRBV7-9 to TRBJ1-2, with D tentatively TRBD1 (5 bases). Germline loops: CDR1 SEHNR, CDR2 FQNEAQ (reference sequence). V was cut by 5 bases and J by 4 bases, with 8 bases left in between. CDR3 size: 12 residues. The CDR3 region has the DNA TGTGCCAGCAGCAGGGGAAGCTATGGCTACACCTTC. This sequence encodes CASSRGSYGYTF.

The CDR3, as DNA: TGCGCCAGCAGCCGCCTACGAGAGGGCTATAATTCACCCCTCCACTTT. Translating it yields CASSRLREGYNSPLHF. The V and J genes are TRBV4-1 and TRBJ1-6; D call uncertain. Germline CDR1 is MGHRA and CDR2 is YSYEKL. This CDR3 contains 16 residues. V dropped 4 bases and J dropped 3 bases, with 13 bases sitting between them.

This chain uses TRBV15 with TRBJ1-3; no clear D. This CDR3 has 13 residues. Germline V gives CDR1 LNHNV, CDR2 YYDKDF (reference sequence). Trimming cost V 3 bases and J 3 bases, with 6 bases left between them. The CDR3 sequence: CATSRGFGNTIYF. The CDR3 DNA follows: TGTGCCACCAGCAGGGGTTTTGGAAACACCATATATTTT.

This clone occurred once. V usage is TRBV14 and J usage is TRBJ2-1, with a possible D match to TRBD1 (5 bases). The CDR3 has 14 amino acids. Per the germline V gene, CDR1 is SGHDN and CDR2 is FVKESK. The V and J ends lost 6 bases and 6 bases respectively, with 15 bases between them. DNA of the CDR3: TGTGCCAGCAGACTGCTTGACAGTATCAATGAGCAGTTCTTC. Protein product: CASRLLDSINEQFF.

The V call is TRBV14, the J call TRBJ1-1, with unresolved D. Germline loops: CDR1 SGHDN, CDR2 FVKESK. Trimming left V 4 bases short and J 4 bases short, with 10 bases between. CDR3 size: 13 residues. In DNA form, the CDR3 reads TGTGCCAGCAGCCCCGGGAGTAGCACTGAAGCTTTCTTT. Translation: CASSPGSSTEAFF.

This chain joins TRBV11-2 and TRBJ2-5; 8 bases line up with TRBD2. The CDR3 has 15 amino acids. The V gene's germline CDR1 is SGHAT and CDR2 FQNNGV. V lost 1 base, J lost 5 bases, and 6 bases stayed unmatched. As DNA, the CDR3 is TGTGCCAGCAGCTTAGGTATGCGGGAGGTGGAGACCCAGTACTTC. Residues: CASSLGMREVETQYF.

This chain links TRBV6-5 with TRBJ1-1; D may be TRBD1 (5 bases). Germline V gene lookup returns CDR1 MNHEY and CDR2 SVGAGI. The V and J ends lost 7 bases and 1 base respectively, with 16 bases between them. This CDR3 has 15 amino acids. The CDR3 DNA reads TGTGCCAGCATAAAATTTCTGGGGCAGAACACTGAAGCTTTCTTT. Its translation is CASIKFLGQNTEAFF.

CDR3 sequence reads: CASRPLSGGYNEQFF. In DNA form, the CDR3 reads TGTGCCAGTAGACCTCTCAGCGGGGGGTACAATGAGCAGTTCTTC. The chain couples TRBV19 to TRBJ2-1; TRBD2 matches at 9 bases. V lost 6 bases and J lost 4; bases outside the gene matches: 7. Germline values: CDR1 LNHDA, CDR2 SQIVND (reference sequence). The CDR3 totals 15 residues.

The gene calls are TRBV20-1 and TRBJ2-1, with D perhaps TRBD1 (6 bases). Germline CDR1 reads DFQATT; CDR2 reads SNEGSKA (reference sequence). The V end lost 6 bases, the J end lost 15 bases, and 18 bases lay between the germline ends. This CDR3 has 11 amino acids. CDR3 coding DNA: TGCAGTGCCCCTAGTTGGGACACTCCGTTCTTC. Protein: CSAPSWDTPFF.

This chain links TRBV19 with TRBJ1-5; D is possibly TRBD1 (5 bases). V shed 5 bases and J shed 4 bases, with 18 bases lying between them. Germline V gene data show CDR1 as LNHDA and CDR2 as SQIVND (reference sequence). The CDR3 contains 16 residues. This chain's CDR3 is CASSPRWDGKNQPQHF. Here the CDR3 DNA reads TGTGCCAGTAGTCCCCGATGGGACGGTAAAAATCAGCCCCAGCATTTT.

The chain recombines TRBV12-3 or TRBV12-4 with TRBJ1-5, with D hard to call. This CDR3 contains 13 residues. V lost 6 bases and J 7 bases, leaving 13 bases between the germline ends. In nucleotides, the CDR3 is TGTGCCAGCAGCAACCACCCAGCCCAGCCCCAGCATTTT. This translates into CASSNHPAQPQHF.

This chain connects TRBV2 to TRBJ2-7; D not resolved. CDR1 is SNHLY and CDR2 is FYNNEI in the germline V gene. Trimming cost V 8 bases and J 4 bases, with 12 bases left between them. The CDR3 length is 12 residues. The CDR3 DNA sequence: TGTGCCAGCTCCCTCCTACGGTACGAGCAGTACTTC. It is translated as CASSLLRYEQYF.

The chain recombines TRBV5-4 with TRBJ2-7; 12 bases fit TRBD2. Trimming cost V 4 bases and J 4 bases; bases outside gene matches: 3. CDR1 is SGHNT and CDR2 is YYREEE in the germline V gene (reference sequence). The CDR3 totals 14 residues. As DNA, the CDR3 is TGTGCCAGCAGCCCTAGCGGGGGGGGATACGAGCAGTACTTC. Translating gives CASSPSGGGYEQYF. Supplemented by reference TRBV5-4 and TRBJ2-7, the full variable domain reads ETGVTQSPTHLIKTRGQQVTLRCSSQSGHNTVSWYQQALGQGPQFIFQYYREEENGRGNFPPRFSGLQFPNYSSELNVNALELDDSALYLCASSPSGGGYEQYFGPGTRLTVT.

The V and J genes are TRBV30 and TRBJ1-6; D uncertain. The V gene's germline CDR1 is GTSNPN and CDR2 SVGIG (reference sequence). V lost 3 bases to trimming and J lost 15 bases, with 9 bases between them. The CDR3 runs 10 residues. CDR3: CAWSRGILHF. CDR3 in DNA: TGTGCCTGGAGCAGAGGAATCCTCCACTTT. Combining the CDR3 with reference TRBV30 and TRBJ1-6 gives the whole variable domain SQTIHQWPATLVQPVGSPLSLECTVEGTSNPNLYWYRQAAGRGLQLLFYSVGIGQISSEVPQNLSASRPQDRQFILSSKKLLLSDSGFYLCAWSRGILHFGNGTRLTVT.

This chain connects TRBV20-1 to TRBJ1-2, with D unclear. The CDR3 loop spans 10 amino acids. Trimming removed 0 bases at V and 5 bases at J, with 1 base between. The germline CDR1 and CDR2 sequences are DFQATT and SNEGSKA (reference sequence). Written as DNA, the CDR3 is TGCAGTGCTAGAGAGTATGGCTACACCTTC. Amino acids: CSAREYGYTF.